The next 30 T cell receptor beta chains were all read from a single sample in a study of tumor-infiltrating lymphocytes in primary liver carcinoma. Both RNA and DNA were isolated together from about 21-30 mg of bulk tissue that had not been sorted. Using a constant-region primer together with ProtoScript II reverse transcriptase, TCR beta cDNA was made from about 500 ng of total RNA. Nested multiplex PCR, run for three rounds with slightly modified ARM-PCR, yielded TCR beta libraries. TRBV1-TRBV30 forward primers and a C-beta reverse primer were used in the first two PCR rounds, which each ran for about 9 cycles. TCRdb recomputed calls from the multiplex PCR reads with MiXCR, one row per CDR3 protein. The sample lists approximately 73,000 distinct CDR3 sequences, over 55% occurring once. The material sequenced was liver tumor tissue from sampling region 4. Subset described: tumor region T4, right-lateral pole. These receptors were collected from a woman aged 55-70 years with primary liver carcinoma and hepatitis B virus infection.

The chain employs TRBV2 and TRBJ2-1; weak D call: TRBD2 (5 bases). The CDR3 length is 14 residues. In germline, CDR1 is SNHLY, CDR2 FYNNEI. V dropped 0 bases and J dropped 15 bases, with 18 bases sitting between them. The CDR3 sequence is CASSEALLRETAFF. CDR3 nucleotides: TGTGCCAGCAGTGAAGCGCTTTTGAGGGAGACGGCGTTCTTC.

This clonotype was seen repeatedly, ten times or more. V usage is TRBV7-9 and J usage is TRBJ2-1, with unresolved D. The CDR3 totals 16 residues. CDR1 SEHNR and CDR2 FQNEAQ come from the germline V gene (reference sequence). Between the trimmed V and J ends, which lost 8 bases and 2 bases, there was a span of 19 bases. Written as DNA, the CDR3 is TGTGCCAGCTCCGGGTTGAGTCTAGTCCCCTACAATGAGCAGTTCTTC. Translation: CASSGLSLVPYNEQFF.

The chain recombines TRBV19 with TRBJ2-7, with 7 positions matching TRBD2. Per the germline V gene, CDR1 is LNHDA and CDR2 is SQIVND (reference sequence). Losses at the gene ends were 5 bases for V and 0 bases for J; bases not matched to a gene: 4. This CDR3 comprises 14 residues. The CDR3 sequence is CASSVQRGSYEQYF. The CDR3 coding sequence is TGTGCCAGTAGTGTCCAGCGGGGCTCCTACGAGCAGTACTTC.

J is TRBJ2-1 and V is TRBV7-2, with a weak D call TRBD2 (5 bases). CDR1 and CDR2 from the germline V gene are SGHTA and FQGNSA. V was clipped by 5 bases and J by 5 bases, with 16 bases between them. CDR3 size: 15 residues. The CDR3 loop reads CASSLRVGNNNEQFF. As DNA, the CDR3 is TGTGCCAGCAGCCTAAGGGTCGGGAATAACAATGAGCAGTTCTTC.

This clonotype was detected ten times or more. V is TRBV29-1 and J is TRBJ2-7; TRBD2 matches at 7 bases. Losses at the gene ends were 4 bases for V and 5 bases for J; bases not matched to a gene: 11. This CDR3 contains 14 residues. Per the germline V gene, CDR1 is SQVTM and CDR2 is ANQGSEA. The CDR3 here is CSVVPAGVLHEQYF. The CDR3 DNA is TGCAGCGTTGTTCCGGCGGGAGTTCTCCACGAGCAGTACTTC.

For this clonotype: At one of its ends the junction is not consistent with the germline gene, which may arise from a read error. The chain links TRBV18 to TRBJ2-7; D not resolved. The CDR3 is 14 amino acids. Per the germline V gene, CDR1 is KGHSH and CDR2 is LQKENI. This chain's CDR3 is CASTPSGTAYEQYF. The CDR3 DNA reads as TGTGCCAGCACACCGTCGGGCACCGCCTACGAGCAGTACTTC.

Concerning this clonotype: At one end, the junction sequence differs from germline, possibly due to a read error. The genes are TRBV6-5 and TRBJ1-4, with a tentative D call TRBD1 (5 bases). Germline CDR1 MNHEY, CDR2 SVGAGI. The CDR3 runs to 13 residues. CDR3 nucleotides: TGTGACAGCAATTACTCAGGGTATGAAAAACTGTTTTTT. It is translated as CDSNYSGYEKLFF.

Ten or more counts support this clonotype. CDR3 protein: CASSLLAGGSSYNEQFF. In DNA, the CDR3 is TGTGCCAGCAGCCTGTTAGCGGGAGGGAGCTCCTACAATGAGCAGTTCTTC. The chain couples TRBV4-2 to TRBJ2-1; 11 bases line up with TRBD2. CDR1 and CDR2 from the germline V gene are LGHNA and YNFKEQ. The CDR3 is made up of 17 amino acids. V was pared by 4 bases and J by 0 bases, with 5 bases of the junction left unmatched.

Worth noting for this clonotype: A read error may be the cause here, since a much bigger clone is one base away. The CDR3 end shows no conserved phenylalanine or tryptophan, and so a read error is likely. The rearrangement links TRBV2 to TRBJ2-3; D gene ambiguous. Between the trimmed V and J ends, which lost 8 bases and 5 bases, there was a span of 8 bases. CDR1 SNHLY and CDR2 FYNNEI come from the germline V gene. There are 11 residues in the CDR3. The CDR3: CASASGDTQYL. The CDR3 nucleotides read TGTGCCAGCGCTAGTGGAGATACGCAGTATTTA.

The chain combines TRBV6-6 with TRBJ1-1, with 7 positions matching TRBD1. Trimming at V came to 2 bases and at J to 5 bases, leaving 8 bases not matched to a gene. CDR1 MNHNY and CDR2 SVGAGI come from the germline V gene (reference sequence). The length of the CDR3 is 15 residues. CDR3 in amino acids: CASSYGTDQATEAFF. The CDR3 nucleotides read TGTGCCAGCAGTTACGGGACAGACCAAGCAACTGAAGCTTTCTTT.

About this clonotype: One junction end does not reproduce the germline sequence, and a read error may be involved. The CDR3 DNA reads TGCGCCAGCAGCTTGTCGGGGCCTGGGGAAGAGACCCGGTACTTC. Amino acid sequence: CASSLSGPGEETRYF. The genes are TRBV5-1 and TRBJ2-5; D tentatively reads TRBD1 or TRBD2 (5 bases each). The CDR3 totals 15 residues. CDR1 is SGHRS, CDR2 YFSETQ, per germline.

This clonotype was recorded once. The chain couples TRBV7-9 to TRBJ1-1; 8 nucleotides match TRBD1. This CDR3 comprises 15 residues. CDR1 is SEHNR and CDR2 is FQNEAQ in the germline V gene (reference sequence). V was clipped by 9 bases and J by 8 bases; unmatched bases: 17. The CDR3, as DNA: TGTGCCAGGAGCGACCTGACAGGGGAGTACCTCGAAGCTTTCTTT. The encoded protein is CARSDLTGEYLEAFF.

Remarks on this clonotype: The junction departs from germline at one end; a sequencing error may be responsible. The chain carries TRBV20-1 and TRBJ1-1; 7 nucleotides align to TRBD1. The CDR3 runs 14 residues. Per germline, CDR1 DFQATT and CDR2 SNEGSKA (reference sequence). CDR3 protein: CNAREATGVTEAFF. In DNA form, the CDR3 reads TGCAATGCTAGGGAAGCCACAGGGGTCACTGAAGCTTTCTTT.

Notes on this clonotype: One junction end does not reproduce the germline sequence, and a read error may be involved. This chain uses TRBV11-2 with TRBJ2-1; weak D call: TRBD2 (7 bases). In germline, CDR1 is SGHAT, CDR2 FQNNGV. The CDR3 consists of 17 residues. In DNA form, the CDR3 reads TGTGCGAGCAGCAGGATACTAGCGTGGGGGCCGGGGGATGAGCAGTTCTTC. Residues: CASSRILAWGPGDEQFF.

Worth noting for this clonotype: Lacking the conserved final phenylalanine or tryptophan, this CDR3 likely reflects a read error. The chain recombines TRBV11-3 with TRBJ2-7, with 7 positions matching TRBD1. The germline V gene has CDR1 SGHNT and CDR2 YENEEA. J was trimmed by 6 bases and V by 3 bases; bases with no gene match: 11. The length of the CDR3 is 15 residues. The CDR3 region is CASSFIGIGGAEQYS. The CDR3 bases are TGTGCCAGCAGCTTCATCGGGATAGGGGGCGCCGAGCAGTACTCC.

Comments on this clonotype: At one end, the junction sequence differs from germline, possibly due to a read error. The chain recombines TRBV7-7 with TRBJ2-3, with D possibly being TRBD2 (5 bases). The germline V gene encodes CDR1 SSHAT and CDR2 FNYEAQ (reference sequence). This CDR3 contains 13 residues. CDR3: CASSASHRGTHYF. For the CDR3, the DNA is TGTGCTAGCAGCGCCTCACACCGGGGAACGCACTATTTT.

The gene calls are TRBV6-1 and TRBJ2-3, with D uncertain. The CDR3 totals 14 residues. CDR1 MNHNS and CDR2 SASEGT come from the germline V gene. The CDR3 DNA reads TGTACCTGCAGTCTAGTGATTGGGACAGATACGCAGTATTTT. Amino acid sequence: CTCSLVIGTDTQYF.

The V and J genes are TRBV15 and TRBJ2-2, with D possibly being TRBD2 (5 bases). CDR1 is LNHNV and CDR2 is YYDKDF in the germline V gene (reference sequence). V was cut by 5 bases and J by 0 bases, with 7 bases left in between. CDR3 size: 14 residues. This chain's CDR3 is CATSETTNTGELFF. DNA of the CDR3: TGTGCCACCAGCGAGACTACGAACACCGGGGAGCTGTTTTTT.

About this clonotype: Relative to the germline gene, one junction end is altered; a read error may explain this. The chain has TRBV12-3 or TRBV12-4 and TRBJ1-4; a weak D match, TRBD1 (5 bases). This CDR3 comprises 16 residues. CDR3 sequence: CASSSRGYRSNEKLLF. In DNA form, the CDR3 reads TGTGCCAGCAGTTCCAGAGGGTACAGGAGTAATGAAAAACTGCTTTTT.

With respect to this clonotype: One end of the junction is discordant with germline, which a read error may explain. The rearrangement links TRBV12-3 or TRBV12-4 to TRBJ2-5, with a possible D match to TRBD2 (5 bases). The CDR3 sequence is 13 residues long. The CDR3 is CANSAQASGTQYF. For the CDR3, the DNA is TGTGCCAACAGTGCCCAAGCGAGCGGGACCCAGTACTTC.

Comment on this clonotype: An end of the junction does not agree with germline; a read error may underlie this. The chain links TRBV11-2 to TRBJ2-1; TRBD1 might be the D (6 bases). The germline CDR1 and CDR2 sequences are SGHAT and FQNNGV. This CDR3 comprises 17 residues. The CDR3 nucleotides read TGTGCCAGTAGCTTACGACCAGGACAGAGATTCTACAATGAGCAGTGCTTC. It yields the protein CASSLRPGQRFYNEQCF.

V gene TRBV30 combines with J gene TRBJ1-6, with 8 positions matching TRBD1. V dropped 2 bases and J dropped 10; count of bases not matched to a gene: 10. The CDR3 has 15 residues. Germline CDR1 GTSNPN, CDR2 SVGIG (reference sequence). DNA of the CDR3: TGTGCCTGGAGTACATCAGGGGGCTATCAGTCACCCCTCCACTTT. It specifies CAWSTSGGYQSPLHF. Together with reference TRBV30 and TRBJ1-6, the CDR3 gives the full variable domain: SQTIHQWPATLVQPVGSPLSLECTVEGTSNPNLYWYRQAAGRGLQLLFYSVGIGQISSEVPQNLSASRPQDRQFILSSKKLLLSDSGFYLCAWSTSGGYQSPLHFGNGTRLTVT.

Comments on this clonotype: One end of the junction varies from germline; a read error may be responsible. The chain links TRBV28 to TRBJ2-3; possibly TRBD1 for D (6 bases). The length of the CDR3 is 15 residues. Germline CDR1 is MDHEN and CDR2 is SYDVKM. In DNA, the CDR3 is TGTGTCAGCAGCCATCAACAGGGTTTCTCCGATAAGCAGTATTTT. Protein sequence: CVSSHQQGFSDKQYF.

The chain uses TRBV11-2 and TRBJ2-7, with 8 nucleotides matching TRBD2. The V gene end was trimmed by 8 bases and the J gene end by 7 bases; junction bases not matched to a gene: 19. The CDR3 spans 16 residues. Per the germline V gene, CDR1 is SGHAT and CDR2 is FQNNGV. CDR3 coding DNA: TGTGCCAGCGCGACTCCTGGGCGGGAGGAAAGAGGGGAGCAGTACTTC. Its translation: CASATPGREERGEQYF.

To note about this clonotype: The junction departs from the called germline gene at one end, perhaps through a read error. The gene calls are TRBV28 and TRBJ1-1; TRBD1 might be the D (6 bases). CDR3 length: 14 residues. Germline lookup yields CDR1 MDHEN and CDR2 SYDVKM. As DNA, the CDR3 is TGTCCCAGTTGGGCAGGGGATGGAGACACTGAAGCTTTCTTT. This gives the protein CPSWAGDGDTEAFF.

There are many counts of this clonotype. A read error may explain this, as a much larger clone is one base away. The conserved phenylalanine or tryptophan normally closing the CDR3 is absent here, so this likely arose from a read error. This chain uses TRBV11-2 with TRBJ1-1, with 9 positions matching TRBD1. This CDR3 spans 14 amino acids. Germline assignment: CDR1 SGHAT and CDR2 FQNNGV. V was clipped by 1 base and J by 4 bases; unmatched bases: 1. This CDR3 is CASSLAQGATEAFS. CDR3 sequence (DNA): TGTGCCAGCAGCTTAGCACAGGGGGCCACTGAAGCTTTCTCT.

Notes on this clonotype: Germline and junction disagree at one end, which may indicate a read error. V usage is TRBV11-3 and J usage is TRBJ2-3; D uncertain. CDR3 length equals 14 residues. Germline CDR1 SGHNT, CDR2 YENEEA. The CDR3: CASSFMTSTDTLYF. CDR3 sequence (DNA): TGTGCCAGCAGCTTCATGACAAGCACAGATACGCTGTATTTT. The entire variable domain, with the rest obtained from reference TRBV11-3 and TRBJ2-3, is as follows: EAGVVQSPRYKIIEKKQPVAFWCNPISGHNTLYWYLQNLGQGPELLIRYENEEAVDDSQLPKDRFSAERLKGVDSTLKIQPAELGDSAVYLCASSFMTSTDTLYFGPGTRLTVL.

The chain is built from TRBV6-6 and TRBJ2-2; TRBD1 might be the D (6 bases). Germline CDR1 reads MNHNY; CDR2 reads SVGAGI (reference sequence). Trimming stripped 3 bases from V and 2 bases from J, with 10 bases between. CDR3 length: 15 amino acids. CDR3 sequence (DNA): TGTGCCAGCAGTTATGGGGGCAGAAACACCGGGGAGCTGTTTTTT. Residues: CASSYGGRNTGELFF.

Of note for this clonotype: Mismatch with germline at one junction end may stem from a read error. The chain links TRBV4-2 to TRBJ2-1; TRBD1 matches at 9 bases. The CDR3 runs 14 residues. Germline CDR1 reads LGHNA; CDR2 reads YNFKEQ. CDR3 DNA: TGTGCCAGCAGCCAAGATAGGGGGGACAGGGTCACGTTGTTC. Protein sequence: CASSQDRGDRVTLF.

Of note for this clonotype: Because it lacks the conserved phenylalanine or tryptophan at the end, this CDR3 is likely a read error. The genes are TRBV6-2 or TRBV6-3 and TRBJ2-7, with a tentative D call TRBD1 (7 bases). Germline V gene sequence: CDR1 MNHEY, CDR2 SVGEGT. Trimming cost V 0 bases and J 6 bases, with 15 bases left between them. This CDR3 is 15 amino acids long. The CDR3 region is CASSYSEGAVTEQYI. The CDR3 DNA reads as TGTGCCAGCAGTTACTCGGAGGGGGCAGTGACCGAGCAGTACATC.